The 5 T cell receptor beta chains in this list originate from one sample, sequenced in a study of shared clonotypes between healthy human individuals. Clones were read by immunoSEQ multiplex PCR, and TCRdb kept only the in-frame ones, dropping some. The sample consists of some 650,000 clones, less than 98% of them appearing once. The specimen sequenced was naive CD4+ T cells sorted from blood. Described subset: CD45RA+ positively selected. Receptors originate from a woman younger than 45 in good health.

The chain links TRBV2 to TRBJ1-2, with D possibly being TRBD1 (5 bases). This CDR3 has 15 amino acids. Looked up from germline, CDR1 is SNHLY and CDR2 is FYNNEI. The V gene lost 3 bases and the J gene lost 3 bases, with 14 bases spanning the gap. CDR3 DNA: TGTGCCAGCAGTGACGCCACGGGGGGGTACTATGGCTACACCTTC. It is translated as CASSDATGGYYGYTF.

J is TRBJ2-1 and V is TRBV2; the match to TRBD2 covers 7 bases. With V trimmed by 5 bases and J by 9 bases, 16 bases remained unmatched. Germline V CDR1 and CDR2: SNHLY, FYNNEI. The CDR3 has 16 amino acids. The CDR3 protein is CASSKGPGGSIGEQFF. The CDR3 DNA follows: TGTGCCAGCAGTAAGGGGCCTGGCGGGAGTATAGGTGAGCAGTTCTTC.

The V gene is TRBV29-1, the J gene TRBJ1-4; TRBD1 matches 8 bases. CDR1 is SQVTM and CDR2 is ANQGSEA in the germline V gene. The CDR3 is 13 amino acids. Trimming removed 7 bases from V and 2 bases from J; junction bases left unmatched: 3. The CDR3 loop is CSAWDRTNEKLFF. The CDR3 DNA sequence: TGCAGCGCCTGGGACAGGACTAATGAAAAACTGTTTTTT.

The rearrangement uses TRBV28 and TRBJ1-2, with D unclear. Germline CDR1 and CDR2: MDHEN and SYDVKM. The CDR3 extends over 13 amino acids. The V gene lost 6 bases and the J gene lost 8 bases, with 16 bases spanning the gap. CDR3 DNA sequence: TGTGCCAGCAGGCCCACAGCCAGTGGCGGCTACACCTTC. Protein product: CASRPTASGGYTF.

The chain has TRBV11-2 and TRBJ2-3; possible D gene TRBD2, 6 bases. The germline V gene has CDR1 SGHAT and CDR2 FQNNGV. The CDR3 totals 14 residues. V lost 3 bases to trimming and J lost 6 bases, with 13 bases between them. Written as DNA, the CDR3 is TGTGCCAGCAGCTTGGCGGGGCCCACTGATACGCAGTATTTT. Translating it yields CASSLAGPTDTQYF.